These 20 T cell receptor beta chains originate from one sample sequenced in a study of blood T cell repertoires in COVID-19. Assay: immunoSEQ multiplex PCR; the TCRdb copy retains only in-frame clones and omits some. The sample consists of about 270,000 clones, 75% to 90% of them appearing once. The sample taken for sequencing was PBMCs or T cells enriched from blood (not recorded which). The receptor set was obtained from a woman aged 30 to 39 with acute COVID-19.

This rearrangement joins TRBV6-4 to TRBJ2-7, with 11 positions matching TRBD2. Germline CDR1 is MRHNA and CDR2 is SNTAGT. Losses at the gene ends were 3 bases for V and 1 base for J; bases not matched to a gene: 5. The CDR3 consists of 16 residues. DNA for the CDR3: TGTGCCAGCAGTGATACTGCTAGCGGGAGGTCCTACGAGCAGTACTTC. Translated, it gives CASSDTASGRSYEQYF.

The genes are TRBV7-3 and TRBJ2-1, with TRBD2 matching over 7 bases. Germline CDR1 reads SGHTA; CDR2 reads FQGTGA. V was pared by 5 bases and J by 7 bases, with 11 bases of the junction left unmatched. The CDR3 has 15 residues. The CDR3 bases are TGTGCCAGCAGCCTTGACGGACTAGTATCGAATGAGCAGTTCTTC. Translating gives CASSLDGLVSNEQFF.

The rearrangement joins TRBV7-2 to TRBJ1-1; D remains ambiguous. CDR1 and CDR2 (germline): SGHTA, FQGNSA. The CDR3 has 14 residues. Trimming stripped 1 base from V and 1 base from J, with 7 bases between. In DNA, the CDR3 is TGTGCCAGCAGCTTAGAGCTGTCGAACACTGAAGCTTTCTTT. Its translation is CASSLELSNTEAFF. Supplemented by reference TRBV7-2 and TRBJ1-1, the full variable domain reads GAGVSQSPSNKVTEKGKDVELRCDPISGHTALYWYRQSLGQGLEFLIYFQGNSAPDKSGLPSDRFSAERTGGSVSTLTIQRTQQEDSAVYLCASSLELSNTEAFFGQGTRLTVV.

The rearrangement links TRBV28 to TRBJ2-7; maybe TRBD2 (6 bases). The germline CDR1 and CDR2 sequences are MDHEN and SYDVKM. V lost 9 bases, J lost 3 bases, and 27 bases lay in between. The length of the CDR3 is 17 residues. CDR3 DNA sequence: TGTGCCAGGGTTGGTGGCTCGGGGTGGGGGGAGCACTACGAGCAGTACTTC. Translation gives CARVGGSGWGEHYEQYF.

The rearrangement links TRBV5-6 to TRBJ2-1, with TRBD2 matching over 12 bases. This CDR3 has 16 amino acids. The V gene end was trimmed by 4 bases and the J gene end by 6 bases; junction bases not matched to a gene: 8. The germline CDR1 and CDR2 sequences are SGHDT and YYEEEE. CDR3 protein: CASSTDLGLAGNEQFF. DNA of the CDR3: TGTGCCAGCAGCACGGACCTGGGACTAGCGGGCAATGAGCAGTTCTTC.

The rearrangement links TRBV2 to TRBJ1-6; 9 bases line up with TRBD1. The CDR3 sequence is 15 residues long. Germline V gene lookup returns CDR1 SNHLY and CDR2 FYNNEI. The V segment lost 5 bases and the J segment 9 bases; nucleotides outside the gene matches: 8. CDR3 sequence (DNA): TGTGCCAGCAGTCCAATTGGGACAGGGTCTTCACCCCTCCACTTT. Translation: CASSPIGTGSSPLHF.

The chain recombines TRBV5-1 with TRBJ2-3; 7 positions agree with TRBD1. J was trimmed by 1 base and V by 0 bases; bases with no gene match: 2. CDR1 SGHRS and CDR2 YFSETQ come from the germline V gene. This CDR3 region has 15 residues. The CDR3 DNA reads TGCGCCAGCAGCTTGGCCGGACAGGGCACAGATACGCAGTATTTT. Protein sequence: CASSLAGQGTDTQYF.

The chain recombines TRBV2 with TRBJ1-1; 8 bases map to TRBD1. CDR3 length equals 14 residues. Germline CDR1 is SNHLY and CDR2 is FYNNEI. The junction had 10 bases not matched to a gene; V was cut back by 8 bases and J by 5 bases. CDR3 region: CASSSQGGETEAFF. The CDR3 DNA follows: TGTGCCAGCTCATCACAGGGGGGTGAGACTGAAGCTTTCTTT.

The CDR3 is CASVYAPTGELFF. The DNA of the CDR3 is TGTGCCAGCGTTTATGCGCCCACCGGGGAGCTGTTTTTT. V and J are TRBV6-5 and TRBJ2-2, with D hard to call. Germline V gene data show CDR1 as MNHEY and CDR2 as SVGAGI. Trimming took off 8 bases at V and 4 bases at J, with 11 bases between the two ends. The CDR3 consists of 13 residues.

This rearrangement joins TRBV4-2 to TRBJ2-2; no reliable D call. Germline V gene data show CDR1 as LGHNA and CDR2 as YNFKEQ. V was shortened by 0 bases and J by 3 bases, with 14 bases between the two germline ends. This CDR3 is built from 17 residues. CDR3 in amino acids: CASSQDLRYMDTGELFF. The DNA of the CDR3 is TGTGCCAGCAGCCAAGATTTGAGGTACATGGACACCGGGGAGCTGTTTTTT.

The chain is built from TRBV4-1 and TRBJ1-5; a possible D gene is TRBD1 (6 bases). V was shortened by 0 bases and J by 5 bases, with 11 bases between the two germline ends. CDR3 length equals 15 residues. The germline V gene has CDR1 MGHRA and CDR2 YSYEKL. The CDR3 reads CASSQEATGYQPQHF. The CDR3 bases are TGCGCCAGCAGCCAAGAGGCAACAGGGTATCAGCCCCAGCATTTT.

Only one count was recorded for this clone. The chain employs TRBV10-3 and TRBJ2-7; TRBD2 is a possible D gene (5 bases). CDR1 is ENHRY and CDR2 is SYGVKD in the germline V gene. Trimming cost V 7 bases and J 3 bases, with 13 bases left between them. The CDR3 spans 13 residues. CDR3 DNA: TGTGCCATCAAACCCGAACGGGGCTACGAGCAGTACTTC. Encoded protein: CAIKPERGYEQYF.

The chain links TRBV7-8 to TRBJ2-5; tentative D call: TRBD2 (5 bases). The CDR3 extends over 13 amino acids. V lost 0 bases and J 5 bases, leaving 7 bases between the germline ends. Looked up from germline, CDR1 is SGHVS and CDR2 is FQNEAQ. The CDR3 is CASSLAGGETQYF. In DNA form, the CDR3 reads TGTGCCAGCAGCTTAGCGGGCGGGGAGACCCAGTACTTC.

V is TRBV5-6 and J is TRBJ2-7; TRBD1 matches at 7 bases. The CDR3 length is 13 residues. Germline lookup yields CDR1 SGHDT and CDR2 YYEEEE. The V and J ends lost 0 bases and 4 bases, in that order; junction bases with no gene match: 1. The CDR3 nucleotides are TGTGCCAGCAGCTTGGGGACAGGTTACGAGCAGTACTTC. The encoded protein is CASSLGTGYEQYF.

This clone came up a few times. One end of the junction is discordant with germline, which a read error may explain. The V call is TRBV5-1, the J call TRBJ2-7, with D possibly being TRBD2 (5 bases). CDR3 length: 13 amino acids. The germline V gene encodes CDR1 SGHRS and CDR2 YFSETQ. In DNA form, the CDR3 reads TGCGCCAGCAGCTTGCTAGCTTCCTCCGAGCAGTACTTC. The encoded protein is CASSLLASSEQYF.

This chain uses TRBV10-2 with TRBJ1-3, with 9 bases aligning to TRBD1. J lost 3 bases, V lost 7 bases, and 4 bases had no gene match. This CDR3 comprises 14 residues. Per germline, CDR1 WSHSY and CDR2 SAAADI. CDR3 sequence reads: CASTTGGRGNTIYF. CDR3 nucleotides: TGCGCCAGCACCACAGGGGGCCGTGGAAACACCATATATTTT.

J is TRBJ1-1 and V is TRBV27, with 7 bases fitting TRBD1. Looked up from germline, CDR1 is MNHEY and CDR2 is SMNVEV (reference sequence). This CDR3 comprises 15 residues. The V segment lost 6 bases and the J segment 5 bases; nucleotides outside the gene matches: 12. CDR3: CASRGTAPWGTEAFF. The DNA of the CDR3 is TGTGCCAGCAGAGGGACAGCCCCATGGGGAACTGAAGCTTTCTTT.

V usage is TRBV9 and J usage is TRBJ2-4; 7 bases map to TRBD2. CDR3 length: 14 amino acids. The junction had 8 bases not matched to a gene; V was cut back by 3 bases and J by 8 bases. Germline V CDR1 and CDR2: SGDLS, YYNGEE. The CDR3 reads CASSAGGGPDIQYF. The CDR3 DNA reads as TGTGCCAGCAGCGCGGGGGGAGGGCCTGACATTCAGTACTTC.

The count of this clone is one. V is TRBV7-9 and J is TRBJ2-7, with no clear D. The CDR3 extends over 15 amino acids. The germline CDR1 and CDR2 sequences are SEHNR and FQNEAQ (reference sequence). The V end was cut by 4 bases, the J end by 0 bases, with 13 bases between. The CDR3 DNA reads TGTGCCAGCAGCTCAGATATTTACCCCTCCTACGAGCAGTACTTC. Its translation is CASSSDIYPSYEQYF.

The chain has TRBV6-2 or TRBV6-3 and TRBJ2-7, with 13 bases identical to TRBD2. CDR3 length equals 14 residues. V was clipped by 4 bases and J by 5 bases; unmatched bases: 2. The V gene's germline CDR1 is MNHEY and CDR2 SVGEGT. CDR3 DNA: TGTGCCAGCAGTTCTGGACTAGCGGGGGACGAGCAGTACTTC. This encodes CASSSGLAGDEQYF.